Listed here are 13 T cell receptor beta chains from one sample, sequenced in a study of T cell responses to AZD1222 COVID-19 vaccine. Using immunoSEQ multiplex PCR, the repertoire was profiled, and TCRdb retains in-frame clones only, with some absent. The sample includes approximately 180,000 clones, around nine tenths of them seen just once. The sequences come from peripheral blood, collected on day 0 of AZD1222 vaccination. These receptors were obtained from an adult in good health.

The genes are TRBV14 and TRBJ1-3; D gene uncertain. Germline V CDR1 and CDR2: SGHDN, FVKESK. The V end lost 3 bases, the J end lost 8 bases, and 8 bases lay between the germline ends. This CDR3 contains 12 residues. For the CDR3, the DNA is TGTGCCAGCAGCCAGACTGGTCACACCATATATTTT. Translating it yields CASSQTGHTIYF.

V usage is TRBV9 and J usage is TRBJ2-1, with a weak D call TRBD1 (8 bases). Germline V gene sequence: CDR1 SGDLS, CDR2 YYNGEE. Deletions cut 4 bases from V and 7 bases from J, with 21 bases between. CDR3 length: 16 amino acids. The DNA for the CDR3 is TGTGCCAGCAGCACAGGGGGGGCATTCTCCCAGAATGAGCAGTTCTTC. Protein product: CASSTGGAFSQNEQFF.

The chain employs TRBV7-8 and TRBJ1-6, with a possible D match to TRBD1 (6 bases). CDR1 is SGHVS, CDR2 FQNEAQ, per germline. Trimming took 5 bases from V and 6 from J, leaving 14 bases between them. The CDR3 spans 15 residues. The CDR3 DNA is TGTGCCAGCAGCACCCGGGAGGACAGTAATTCACCCCTCCACTTT. It codes for CASSTREDSNSPLHF.

This chain joins TRBV10-1 and TRBJ2-3, with 12 bases that match TRBD2. The CDR3 extends over 17 amino acids. Germline V CDR1 and CDR2: WNHNN, SYGVQD (reference sequence). With V trimmed by 0 bases and J by 7 bases, 8 bases remained unmatched. CDR3 coding DNA: TGCGCCAGCAGTGAGTCGAGACTAGCGGGGGCCCTTTATACGCAGTATTTT. It yields the protein CASSESRLAGALYTQYF.

V and J are TRBV5-1 and TRBJ2-7, with no clear D. Deletions cut 8 bases from V and 2 bases from J, with 8 bases between. CDR3 length: 11 residues. The germline V gene has CDR1 SGHRS and CDR2 YFSETQ. The CDR3 region is CASNGAYEQYF. The CDR3 DNA sequence: TGCGCCAGTAACGGCGCCTACGAGCAGTACTTC.

The V and J genes are TRBV19 and TRBJ1-2, with 10 positions matching TRBD1. The CDR3 is 14 residues long. Germline CDR1 LNHDA, CDR2 SQIVND (reference sequence). V shed 5 bases and J 8 bases; nucleotides not matched to a gene: 8. The CDR3 DNA reads TGTGCCAGTAGTGTGGACAGGGGGAACGAAGGCTACACCTTC. Its translation: CASSVDRGNEGYTF.

Only one count was recorded for this clone. V and J are TRBV6-5 and TRBJ1-2; 9 nucleotides align to TRBD1. The CDR3 loop spans 13 amino acids. The V gene end was trimmed by 0 bases and the J gene end by 7 bases; junction bases not matched to a gene: 0. The germline gives CDR1 MNHEY, CDR2 SVGAGI. DNA of the CDR3: TGTGCCAGCAGTTACTCGACAGGGGGTGGCTACACCTTC. It codes for CASSYSTGGGYTF.

The J gene is TRBJ2-1, the V gene TRBV19; TRBD2 matches 11 bases. Trimming took 5 bases from V and 7 from J; bases not matched to a gene: 4. Looked up from germline, CDR1 is LNHDA and CDR2 is SQIVND (reference sequence). The CDR3 runs 14 residues. CDR3 loop: CASSRRTSGNEQFF. The CDR3 DNA reads as TGTGCCAGTAGTCGTCGGACTAGCGGGAATGAGCAGTTCTTC. Variable domain in full (rest from reference TRBV19 and TRBJ2-1): DGGITQSPKYLFRKEGQNVTLSCEQNLNHDAMYWYRQDPGQGLRLIYYSQIVNDFQKGDIAEGYSVSREKKESFPLTVTSAQKNPTAFYLCASSRRTSGNEQFFGPGTRLTVL.

The gene calls are TRBV3-1 (or the pseudogene TRBV3-2) and TRBJ1-4; 9 bases map to TRBD1. With 4 bases clipped from V and 8 bases from J, the junction kept 8 bases outside the gene matches. CDR3 length: 15 amino acids. CDR1 and CDR2 (germline): LGHDT, YNNKEL (reference sequence). The CDR3 reads CASSPRTGEGEKLFF. For the CDR3, the DNA is TGTGCCAGCAGCCCCCGGACAGGGGAAGGGGAAAAACTGTTTTTT.

The chain carries TRBV5-1 and TRBJ1-2; 7 bases match TRBD1. CDR1 is SGHRS and CDR2 is YFSETQ in the germline V gene. Losses at the gene ends were 4 bases for V and 6 bases for J; bases not matched to a gene: 9. The CDR3 has 14 amino acids. CDR3 in DNA: TGCGCCAGCAGCCCGAGACAGGGTACGGATGGCTACACCTTC. It encodes CASSPRQGTDGYTF.

The rearrangement joins TRBV6-2 or TRBV6-3 to TRBJ1-5, with D tentatively TRBD1 (5 bases). Germline V gene lookup returns CDR1 MNHEY and CDR2 SVGEGT. The CDR3 has 16 amino acids. V was clipped by 0 bases and J by 3 bases, with 12 bases between them. The CDR3 DNA follows: TGTGCCAGCAGTTACTCGGAGACAGCCTACAATCAGCCCCAGCATTTT. It codes for CASSYSETAYNQPQHF.

There are a few counts of this clone. This chain joins TRBV7-9 and TRBJ2-1; D is uncertain. CDR3 size: 12 residues. V was trimmed by 5 bases and J by 6 bases, leaving 8 bases between them. CDR1 and CDR2 (germline): SEHNR, FQNEAQ (reference sequence). The DNA for the CDR3 is TGTGCCAGCAGCGCCTCTAGCAATGAGCAGTTCTTC. It encodes CASSASSNEQFF.

V gene TRBV7-9 combines with J gene TRBJ2-7; 9 nucleotides line up with TRBD1. CDR1 is SEHNR, CDR2 FQNEAQ, per germline (reference sequence). The CDR3 is 15 residues long. The V gene end was trimmed by 6 bases and the J gene end by 4 bases; junction bases not matched to a gene: 10. CDR3 sequence: CASSFVTGGTYEQYF. The DNA of the CDR3 is TGTGCCAGCAGTTTTGTGACAGGGGGGACATACGAGCAGTACTTC.